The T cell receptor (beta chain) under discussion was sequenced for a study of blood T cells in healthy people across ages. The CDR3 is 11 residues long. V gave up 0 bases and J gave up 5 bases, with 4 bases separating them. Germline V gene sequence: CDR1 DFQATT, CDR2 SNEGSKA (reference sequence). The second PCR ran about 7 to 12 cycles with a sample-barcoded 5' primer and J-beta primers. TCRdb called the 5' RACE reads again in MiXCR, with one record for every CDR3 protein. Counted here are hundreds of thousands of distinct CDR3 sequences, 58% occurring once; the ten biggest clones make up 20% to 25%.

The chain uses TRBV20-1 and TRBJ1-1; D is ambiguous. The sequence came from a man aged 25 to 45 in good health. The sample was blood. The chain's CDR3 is CSARDITEAFF. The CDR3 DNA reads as TGCAGTGCTAGAGACATAACTGAAGCTTTCTTT.